These 22 T cell receptor beta chains came from one sample sequenced in a study of blood T cell repertoires in COVID-19. This table comes from immunoSEQ multiplex PCR, and its TCRdb copy is limited to in-frame clones, with some not included. The table lists a few hundred thousand clones, around 88% of them singletons. Sequencing used peripheral blood. These receptors were obtained from a woman under 40 who had recovered from COVID-19.

The J gene is TRBJ1-3, the V gene TRBV9; tentative D call: TRBD1 (6 bases). Germline loops: CDR1 SGDLS, CDR2 YYNGEE. The CDR3 totals 16 residues. Trimming shortened V by 3 bases and J by 1 base, and 14 bases separated the two germline ends. The CDR3 coding sequence is TGTGCCAGCAGCGCCACAACCGGGACATCTGGAAACACCATATATTTT. Translated, it gives CASSATTGTSGNTIYF. Full variable domain (missing parts from reference TRBV9 and TRBJ1-3): DSGVTQTPKHLITATGQRVTLRCSPRSGDLSVYWYQQSLDQGLQFLIQYYNGEERAKGNILERFSAQQFPDLHSELNLSSLELGDSALYFCASSATTGTSGNTIYFGEGSWLTVV.

The V and J genes are TRBV6-1 and TRBJ2-3; D unresolved. The CDR3 is 13 amino acids. V lost 1 base to trimming and J lost 4 bases, with 6 bases between them. Germline loops: CDR1 MNHNS, CDR2 SASEGT. As DNA, the CDR3 is TGTGCCAGCAGTGAAGTCTGGCCAGATACGCAGTATTTT. Protein product: CASSEVWPDTQYF.

V is TRBV20-1 and J is TRBJ2-2; TRBD2 might be the D (6 bases). Germline values: CDR1 DFQATT, CDR2 SNEGSKA (reference sequence). The length of the CDR3 is 16 residues. V was trimmed by 3 bases and J by 4 bases, leaving 18 bases between them. CDR3 protein: CSASDGVGGSTGELFF. The DNA for the CDR3 is TGCAGTGCTAGTGATGGGGTCGGGGGAAGCACCGGGGAGCTGTTTTTT.

This clone showed up just once. This sequence joins TRBV6-5 and TRBJ1-1, with D uncertain. The CDR3 has 15 amino acids. The germline V and J ends were trimmed by 2 bases and 3 bases, with 13 bases remaining between them. Germline V gene data show CDR1 as MNHEY and CDR2 as SVGAGI. Here the CDR3 DNA reads TGTGCCAGCAGTTACGTGGACTCCCGGGACACTGAAGCTTTCTTT. It is translated as CASSYVDSRDTEAFF.

This chain uses TRBV10-3 with TRBJ1-1; the match to TRBD1 covers 9 bases. This CDR3 is built from 12 residues. V dropped 11 bases and J dropped 5; count of bases not matched to a gene: 6. Looked up from germline, CDR1 is ENHRY and CDR2 is SYGVKD. Written as DNA, the CDR3 is TGTGCCGGGGGACAGGGAATGACTGAAGCTTTCTTT. Protein sequence: CAGGQGMTEAFF.

This chain uses TRBV4-2 with TRBJ2-3, with TRBD2 matching 8 bases. There are 16 residues in the CDR3. CDR1 and CDR2 from the germline V gene are LGHNA and YNFKEQ. Trimming took 0 bases from V and 2 from J; bases not matched to a gene: 4. CDR3 DNA sequence: TGTGCCAGCAGCCAAGATTCAGCGGGGGCCACAGATACGCAGTATTTT. It codes for CASSQDSAGATDTQYF.

The chain combines TRBV18 with TRBJ2-7; 7 bases agree with TRBD1. This CDR3 region has 14 residues. J lost 1 base, V lost 2 bases, and 2 bases had no gene match. The germline V gene has CDR1 KGHSH and CDR2 LQKENI. The CDR3 sequence is CASSPGTASYEQYF. The CDR3 DNA reads TGTGCCAGCTCACCAGGGACAGCTTCCTACGAGCAGTACTTC.

This chain links TRBV7-6 with TRBJ2-2; TRBD1 agrees at 8 bases. V lost 4 bases, J lost 6 bases, and 10 bases stayed unmatched. This CDR3 comprises 16 residues. CDR1 is SGHVS, CDR2 FNYEAQ, per germline. CDR3 loop: CASSSTDRERAGELFF. The CDR3 region has the DNA TGTGCCAGCAGCTCCACGGACAGGGAGAGGGCCGGGGAGCTGTTTTTT.

The V and J genes are TRBV7-9 and TRBJ1-3, with 7 bases fitting TRBD1. Germline assignment: CDR1 SEHNR and CDR2 FQNEAQ (reference sequence). The CDR3 contains 15 residues. V lost 1 base, J lost 2 bases, and 2 bases stayed unmatched. CDR3 in amino acids: CASSLGQGAGNTIYF. DNA for the CDR3: TGTGCCAGCAGCTTAGGACAGGGCGCTGGAAACACCATATATTTT.

The chain has TRBV4-3 and TRBJ1-4, with 10 bases aligning to TRBD1. Germline V gives CDR1 LGHNA, CDR2 YSLEER. The V gene end was trimmed by 0 bases and the J gene end by 7 bases; junction bases not matched to a gene: 14. The CDR3 has 19 amino acids. The CDR3 DNA reads TGCGCCAGCAGCCAAGATACGGGACAGGGGATAGTTCAGTCTGAAAAACTGTTTTTT. Translating it yields CASSQDTGQGIVQSEKLFF.

The V and J genes are TRBV6-6 and TRBJ1-5, with D possibly TRBD1 on 5 matching bases. Germline values: CDR1 MNHNY, CDR2 SVGAGI (reference sequence). The V and J ends lost 6 bases and 4 bases respectively, with 10 bases between them. This CDR3 comprises 13 residues. CDR3 in DNA: TGTGCCAGCAGGATCGACAGAAATCAGCCCCAGCATTTT. Amino acids: CASRIDRNQPQHF.

The sample holds one count of this clone. The CDR3 coding sequence is TGTGCCAGCAGCTTATTAAGACAGGGGGCATCTGAAGCTTTCTTT. Protein sequence: CASSLLRQGASEAFF. This chain links TRBV7-6 with TRBJ1-1; 10 bases fit TRBD1. With V trimmed by 2 bases and J by 6 bases, 6 bases remained unmatched. The CDR3 consists of 15 residues. From germline, CDR1 is SGHVS and CDR2 FNYEAQ.

J is TRBJ1-2 and V is TRBV24-1; 9 bases map to TRBD1. The CDR3 contains 16 residues. J lost 6 bases, V lost 3 bases, and 10 bases had no gene match. Per the germline V gene, CDR1 is KGHDR and CDR2 is SFDVKD. The CDR3 spells CATSDPDRGFNDGYTF. As DNA, the CDR3 is TGTGCCACCAGTGATCCAGACAGGGGGTTCAATGATGGCTACACCTTC.

The genes are TRBV9 and TRBJ2-7; D is unresolved. The germline V and J ends were trimmed by 2 bases and 5 bases, with 8 bases remaining between them. CDR1 SGDLS and CDR2 YYNGEE come from the germline V gene. The length of the CDR3 is 12 residues. CDR3 coding DNA: TGTGCCAGCAGCGTCTACGGTGACGAGCAGTACTTC. Its protein product is CASSVYGDEQYF.

The chain has TRBV28 and TRBJ1-2; TRBD1 matches 7 bases. With V trimmed by 4 bases and J by 9 bases, 5 bases remained unmatched. This CDR3 contains 12 residues. Germline V gene sequence: CDR1 MDHEN, CDR2 SYDVKM. CDR3 bases: TGTGCCAGCAGTTCCACAGGGGCCAGCTACACCTTC. It specifies CASSSTGASYTF.

The chain carries TRBV9 and TRBJ2-1; TRBD2 aligns across 10 bases. This CDR3 region has 15 residues. Unmatched junction bases numbered 1, after V lost 0 bases and J lost 4 bases. Germline CDR1 reads SGDLS; CDR2 reads YYNGEE. The DNA for the CDR3 is TGTGCCAGCAGCGTAGGACTAGCGGGTTACAATGAGCAGTTCTTC. Translation gives CASSVGLAGYNEQFF.

The genes are TRBV6-1 and TRBJ1-1; 12 positions agree with TRBD1. Trimming took 4 bases from V and 3 from J; bases not matched to a gene: 9. Germline V gives CDR1 MNHNS, CDR2 SASEGT. The CDR3 runs to 17 residues. The CDR3, as DNA: TGTGCCAGCAGTGGAGGGACAGGGGGCGTAATGGACACTGAAGCTTTCTTT. It translates to CASSGGTGGVMDTEAFF.

This chain uses TRBV5-1 with TRBJ1-4; a weak D match, TRBD1 (5 bases). Germline lookup yields CDR1 SGHRS and CDR2 YFSETQ. The V gene lost 5 bases and the J gene lost 0 bases, with 17 bases spanning the gap. The CDR3 is 17 residues long. The CDR3 DNA sequence: TGCGCCAGCAGGCAAGACATTGGGGCCGCAACTAATGAAAAACTGTTTTTT. It encodes CASRQDIGAATNEKLFF.

The V call is TRBV29-1, the J call TRBJ1-1; D remains unclear. Trimming removed 6 bases from V and 6 bases from J, with 11 bases in between. Germline V gives CDR1 SQVTM, CDR2 ANQGSEA. CDR3 length: 11 amino acids. The CDR3 nucleotides are TGCAGCGTCGTCCTGCAGGCTGAAGCTTTCTTT. This encodes CSVVLQAEAFF.

This chain joins TRBV11-3 and TRBJ1-6; 7 nucleotides match TRBD1. This CDR3 is 16 amino acids long. The germline CDR1 and CDR2 sequences are SGHNT and YENEEA. J was trimmed by 13 bases and V by 4 bases; bases with no gene match: 16. CDR3: CASSWGQSLPQTPLHF. CDR3 nucleotides: TGTGCCAGCAGCTGGGGACAGTCTCTACCGCAGACGCCCCTCCACTTT.

J is TRBJ1-6 and V is TRBV12-3 or TRBV12-4; D is perhaps TRBD1 (5 bases). The CDR3 extends over 13 amino acids. Trimming took 3 bases from V and 9 from J, leaving 9 bases between them. The CDR3 here is CASSFGGSSPLHF. CDR3 DNA: TGTGCCAGCAGTTTTGGGGGGAGTTCACCCCTCCACTTT.

The CDR3 loop reads CASSLRGHQETQYF. Written as DNA, the CDR3 is TGTGCCAGCAGTCTGCGGGGTCACCAAGAGACCCAGTACTTC. This chain connects TRBV6-5 to TRBJ2-5; possibly TRBD2 for D (6 bases). V lost 5 bases, J lost 0 bases, and 10 bases lay in between. The CDR3 is 14 amino acids. CDR1 MNHEY and CDR2 SVGAGI come from the germline V gene.